Each of the 22 T cell receptor beta chains below was sequenced from the same sample in a study of cytotoxic CD8 clonotypes in ibrutinib-treated CLL. Sequenced by immunoSEQ multiplex PCR; TCRdb stores in-frame clones only, minus some. The data show roughly 76,000 clones, about 84% seen once. The sample was PBMCs, taken at disease progression, from a patient treated with ibrutinib. These receptors were taken from a human donor with chronic lymphocytic leukemia.

This clone was detected once. This chain connects TRBV5-1 to TRBJ1-4; no definite D call. CDR3 length: 15 amino acids. CDR1 is SGHRS, CDR2 YFSETQ, per germline. V was trimmed by 0 bases and J by 8 bases, leaving 14 bases between them. The CDR3 DNA sequence: TGCGCCAGCAGCTTGGCTAGTTGGAAGGGCGAAAAACTGTTTTTT. Translation: CASSLASWKGEKLFF.

The chain has TRBV4-2 and TRBJ2-1; unclear D gene. The V gene's germline CDR1 is LGHNA and CDR2 YNFKEQ. V lost 4 bases, J lost 3 bases, and 13 bases lay in between. The CDR3 has 15 amino acids. CDR3 sequence reads: CASSPGALNYNEQFF. The DNA of the CDR3 is TGTGCCAGCAGCCCTGGTGCTCTAAACTACAATGAGCAGTTCTTC.

The genes are TRBV13 and TRBJ2-1; D possibly corresponds to TRBD2 (6 bases). The CDR3 totals 13 residues. Deletions cut 4 bases from V and 12 bases from J, with 16 bases between. The V gene's germline CDR1 is PRHDT and CDR2 FYEKMQ (reference sequence). In DNA form, the CDR3 reads TGTGCCAGCAGCTCACGGTTGGAGGGCCGGCAGTTCTTC. This gives the protein CASSSRLEGRQFF.

V and J are TRBV10-3 and TRBJ2-5; D is undetermined. This CDR3 is 13 amino acids long. V was clipped by 11 bases and J by 4 bases, with 17 bases between them. Germline V gives CDR1 ENHRY, CDR2 SYGVKD. The CDR3 here is CAPHAQPVETQYF. The CDR3, as DNA: TGTGCCCCCCACGCCCAGCCTGTAGAGACCCAGTACTTC.

The rearrangement joins TRBV11-2 to TRBJ2-7; 9 nucleotides line up with TRBD1. Losses at the gene ends were 5 bases for V and 6 bases for J; bases not matched to a gene: 14. Germline assignment: CDR1 SGHAT and CDR2 FQNNGV. The length of the CDR3 is 16 residues. The CDR3 DNA reads as TGTGCCAGCAGCCGAATTGCCGGGACAGGGTCCAGCGAGCAGTACTTC. It encodes CASSRIAGTGSSEQYF.

The chain combines TRBV25-1 with TRBJ2-5, with D perhaps TRBD1 (5 bases). V was trimmed by 5 bases and J by 5 bases, leaving 9 bases between them. Germline loops: CDR1 MGHDK, CDR2 SYGVNS. The CDR3 has 12 amino acids. The CDR3 DNA sequence: TGTGCCAGCAGTCCAGGGTGGGAGACCCAGTACTTC. Protein sequence: CASSPGWETQYF.

The CDR3 DNA follows: TGTGCCAGCAGGAATTTACAGGGAACCGGGGAGCTGTTTTTT. Its translation is CASRNLQGTGELFF. The rearrangement joins TRBV14 to TRBJ2-2, with D maybe TRBD1 (6 bases). CDR1 is SGHDN, CDR2 FVKESK, per germline. CDR3 length equals 14 residues. Trimming took off 6 bases at V and 5 bases at J, with 13 bases between the two ends.

This clone appeared a few times. This chain joins TRBV27 and TRBJ2-1; TRBD2 matches 13 bases. The V and J ends lost 6 bases and 9 bases, in that order; junction bases with no gene match: 5. Germline assignment: CDR1 MNHEY and CDR2 SMNVEV (reference sequence). This CDR3 region has 14 residues. As DNA, the CDR3 is TGTGCCAGCAGGATGACTAGCGGGGGGATTGAGCAGTTCTTC. The encoded protein is CASRMTSGGIEQFF.

This clone is a singleton in its sample. The chain couples TRBV7-6 to TRBJ2-4, with TRBD2 as a possible D gene (5 bases). The CDR3 runs 15 residues. Per the germline V gene, CDR1 is SGHVS and CDR2 is FNYEAQ. Trimming removed 5 bases at V and 2 bases at J, with 13 bases between. The CDR3 sequence is CASSTPRGTKNIQYF. The CDR3, as DNA: TGTGCCAGCAGCACTCCCCGAGGGACCAAAAACATTCAGTACTTC.

The J gene is TRBJ1-1, the V gene TRBV27; 8 nucleotides line up with TRBD1. After removal of 5 bases from V and 4 bases from J, the junction contained 3 bases not matched to a gene. This CDR3 contains 13 residues. Per germline, CDR1 MNHEY and CDR2 SMNVEV (reference sequence). The CDR3 sequence: CASSVTGGTEAFF. The CDR3 nucleotides are TGTGCCAGCAGTGTAACAGGGGGCACTGAAGCTTTCTTT.

This clone occurred once. The genes are TRBV6-6 and TRBJ1-1, with D possibly matching TRBD1 (5 bases). Germline-derived CDR1 and CDR2 are MNHNY and SVGAGI (reference sequence). V lost 0 bases and J lost 6, with 14 bases in between. The length of the CDR3 is 15 residues. The CDR3, as DNA: TGTGCCAGCAGTTACTCGGCAGGCAGGGCCTCTGAAGCTTTCTTT. Protein sequence: CASSYSAGRASEAFF.

A remark on this clone: The junction shows a germline mismatch at one end, possibly a read error. The gene calls are TRBV28 and TRBJ2-7; D uncertain. Germline assignment: CDR1 MDHEN and CDR2 SYDVKM. This CDR3 spans 13 amino acids. CDR3 sequence (DNA): TGTACCAGCAGTTTACCAACCCCCTACGAGCAGTACTTC. Translating it yields CTSSLPTPYEQYF.

The chain uses TRBV18 and TRBJ1-1; D not resolved. Trimming shortened V by 2 bases and J by 1 base, and 11 bases separated the two germline ends. CDR3 size: 15 residues. Germline CDR1 and CDR2: KGHSH and LQKENI. Here the CDR3 reads CASSPSSPGNTEAFF. CDR3 bases: TGTGCCAGCTCACCAAGCAGCCCTGGGAACACTGAAGCTTTCTTT.

The chain combines TRBV30 with TRBJ1-1; possible D gene TRBD1, 5 bases. CDR3 size: 14 residues. The germline V and J ends were trimmed by 4 bases and 0 bases, with 12 bases remaining between them. The germline V gene encodes CDR1 GTSNPN and CDR2 SVGIG (reference sequence). The CDR3 nucleotides are TGTGCCTGGACCCGGGGGTTCCTGAACACTGAAGCTTTCTTT. It encodes CAWTRGFLNTEAFF.

The J gene is TRBJ1-5, the V gene TRBV5-1; 9 nucleotides line up with TRBD1. This CDR3 is 14 amino acids long. Germline CDR1 SGHRS, CDR2 YFSETQ. V lost 4 bases and J lost 6; bases outside the gene matches: 5. The DNA of the CDR3 is TGCGCCAGCAGCCTGGACAGGGGTGGTCAGCCCCAGCATTTT. It is translated as CASSLDRGGQPQHF.

The V and J genes are TRBV6-5 and TRBJ1-5; D not certain. Germline values: CDR1 MNHEY, CDR2 SVGAGI. The CDR3 loop spans 15 amino acids. V was shortened by 3 bases and J by 2 bases, with 11 bases between the two germline ends. The CDR3 spells CASSYGSGGNQPQHF. CDR3 in DNA: TGTGCCAGCAGTTATGGGTCGGGTGGCAATCAGCCCCAGCATTTT.

The J gene is TRBJ2-5, the V gene TRBV10-3; no definite D call. The J call is uncertain, as TRBJ2-7 better fits the DNA end. CDR1 is ENHRY and CDR2 is SYGVKD in the germline V gene. The CDR3 consists of 11 residues. CDR3 region: CAVLQNYEQYF. Here the CDR3 DNA reads TGTGCCGTGCTACAGAACTACGAGCAGTACTTC.

The J gene is TRBJ1-6, the V gene TRBV5-1, with 9 nucleotides matching TRBD1. Germline V gene lookup returns CDR1 SGHRS and CDR2 YFSETQ. The CDR3 sequence is 15 residues long. The V segment lost 4 bases and the J segment 10 bases; nucleotides outside the gene matches: 9. CDR3 sequence: CASSHSGTGSSPLHF. CDR3 DNA sequence: TGCGCCAGCAGCCATTCCGGGACAGGGTCATCACCCCTCCACTTT.

V gene TRBV5-6 combines with J gene TRBJ2-1, with D perhaps TRBD2 (6 bases). Per germline, CDR1 SGHDT and CDR2 YYEEEE. The CDR3 sequence is 15 residues long. Between the trimmed V and J ends, which lost 0 bases and 0 bases, there was a span of 7 bases. CDR3 in DNA: TGTGCCAGCAGCTTGGTCGGGAGCTCCTACAATGAGCAGTTCTTC. Translated: CASSLVGSSYNEQFF.

The chain recombines TRBV5-1 with TRBJ2-7; 9 positions match TRBD2. Unmatched junction bases numbered 5, after V lost 2 bases and J lost 2 bases. The germline CDR1 and CDR2 sequences are SGHRS and YFSETQ. This CDR3 has 15 amino acids. The DNA for the CDR3 is TGCGCCAGCAGCTTAGCGGGAGGTACCGCCTACGAGCAGTACTTC. It encodes CASSLAGGTAYEQYF.

This clone was detected only a few times. The chain is built from TRBV18 and TRBJ1-1; D is possibly TRBD1 (6 bases). Germline V gives CDR1 KGHSH, CDR2 LQKENI. Trimming pared 2 bases from V and 3 bases from J, leaving 13 bases between. CDR3 length: 15 residues. CDR3 coding DNA: TGTGCCAGCTCACCAGGGCCGGGACAAGACACTGAAGCTTTCTTT. This translates into CASSPGPGQDTEAFF.

J is TRBJ2-1 and V is TRBV6-1, with D perhaps matching TRBD1 or TRBD2 (5 bases each). CDR3 length: 15 amino acids. The V end was cut by 8 bases, the J end by 0 bases, with 14 bases between. From germline, CDR1 is MNHNS and CDR2 SASEGT. The CDR3: CASRLRGDSYNEQFF. CDR3 bases: TGTGCCAGCCGCCTGAGGGGAGACTCCTACAATGAGCAGTTCTTC.